This is a list of T cell receptor beta chains from one sample in a study of blood T cell repertoires in COVID-19. Only in-frame clones appear in the TCRdb table, and some are missing; sequencing was by immunoSEQ multiplex PCR. The sample lists some 90,000 clones, more than 80% occurring once. The sample was peripheral blood. Receptor source: a man between 50 and 59 years old with COVID-19, enrolled during active disease. Each CDR3 is given with its conserved first and last residue. Fields, in order: D gene, clone size, V gene, J gene, CDR3 protein, CDR3 DNA. A D gene is named only where the DNA matches it firmly. Rows give clone size only sometimes, using once, few, many, or a class for an expanded clone.

D gene: NA; clone size: NA; V gene: TRBV4-3; J gene: TRBJ1-1; CDR3 protein: CASSQARTAHSLNTEAFF; CDR3 DNA: TGCGCCAGCAGCCAAGCCCGGACAGCCCATAGTTTGAACACTGAAGCTTTCTTT
D gene: NA; clone size: NA; V gene: TRBV7-2; J gene: TRBJ1-5; CDR3 protein: CASSAAWGNQPQHF; CDR3 DNA: TGTGCCAGCAGCGCGGCTTGGGGCAATCAGCCCCAGCATTTT
D gene: NA; clone size: once; V gene: TRBV6-5; J gene: TRBJ1-6; CDR3 protein: CASRQGGRGSPLHF; CDR3 DNA: TGTGCCAGCAGGCAAGGGGGAAGAGGATCACCCCTCCACTTT
D gene: NA; clone size: few; V gene: TRBV7-9; J gene: TRBJ2-2; CDR3 protein: CASSLGSRDTGELFF; CDR3 DNA: TGTGCCAGCAGCTTAGGCAGCAGGGACACCGGGGAGCTGTTTTTT
D gene: TRBD2; clone size: NA; V gene: TRBV6-2/TRBV6-3; J gene: TRBJ2-7; CDR3 protein: CASSYLTTSRRSEGGQYF; CDR3 DNA: TGTGCCAGCAGTTACTTAACGACTAGCCGGCGATCTGAGGGCGGGCAGTACTTC
D gene: TRBD2; clone size: NA; V gene: TRBV10-3; J gene: TRBJ2-7; CDR3 protein: CAISESPSGKAEQYF; CDR3 DNA: TGTGCCATCAGTGAGTCGCCTAGCGGGAAGGCCGAGCAGTACTTC
D gene: TRBD2; clone size: NA; V gene: TRBV7-6; J gene: TRBJ2-1; CDR3 protein: CASSLGLAGGPNEQFF; CDR3 DNA: TGTGCCAGCAGCCTAGGACTAGCGGGGGGTCCTAATGAGCAGTTCTTC
D gene: TRBD1; clone size: NA; V gene: TRBV19; J gene: TRBJ2-1; CDR3 protein: CASSIKGAWNEQFF; CDR3 DNA: TGTGCCAGTAGTATAAAGGGGGCCTGGAATGAGCAGTTCTTC
D gene: NA; clone size: NA; V gene: TRBV2; J gene: TRBJ1-4; CDR3 protein: CASSVEGSGGEKLFF; CDR3 DNA: TGTGCCAGCAGTGTGGAGGGAAGTGGGGGTGAAAAACTGTTTTTT
D gene: NA; clone size: NA; V gene: TRBV20-1; J gene: TRBJ1-2; CDR3 protein: CSATENYGYTF; CDR3 DNA: TGCAGTGCCACAGAGAACTATGGCTACACCTTC
D gene: NA; clone size: NA; V gene: TRBV7-9; J gene: TRBJ1-2; CDR3 protein: CASSLVGDTHRSYGYTF; CDR3 DNA: TGTGCCAGCAGCTTAGTGGGGGACACACACCGCTCCTATGGCTACACCTTC
D gene: NA; clone size: NA; V gene: TRBV5-1; J gene: TRBJ1-4; CDR3 protein: CASSLGRGEKLFF; CDR3 DNA: TGCGCCAGCAGCTTGGGTAGGGGTGAAAAACTGTTTTTT
D gene: NA; clone size: NA; V gene: TRBV2; J gene: TRBJ2-7; CDR3 protein: CASSERGKVYEQYF; CDR3 DNA: TGTGCCAGCAGTGAACGGGGTAAGGTTTACGAGCAGTACTTC
D gene: NA; clone size: NA; V gene: TRBV5-1; J gene: TRBJ2-1; CDR3 protein: CASSSTEVGTGSYNEQFF; CDR3 DNA: TGCGCCAGCAGCTCAACTGAGGTAGGGACTGGCTCCTACAATGAGCAGTTCTTC
D gene: TRBD1; clone size: NA; V gene: TRBV18; J gene: TRBJ1-5; CDR3 protein: CASSPGQGNQPQHF; CDR3 DNA: TGTGCCAGCTCACCGGGACAGGGAAATCAGCCCCAGCATTTT
D gene: NA; clone size: few; V gene: TRBV2; J gene: TRBJ1-3; CDR3 protein: CASSDQRVVSGNTIYF; CDR3 DNA: TGTGCCAGCAGTGATCAGAGGGTGGTCTCTGGAAACACCATATATTTT
D gene: TRBD1; clone size: NA; V gene: TRBV6-5; J gene: TRBJ1-4; CDR3 protein: CASSYSTGGGEKLFF; CDR3 DNA: TGTGCCAGCAGTTACTCGACAGGGGGGGGTGAAAAACTGTTTTTT
D gene: NA; clone size: NA; V gene: TRBV6-5; J gene: TRBJ1-1; CDR3 protein: CASSYSISGGPTEAFF; CDR3 DNA: TGTGCCAGCAGTTACTCAATTAGCGGGGGGCCAACTGAAGCTTTCTTT
D gene: TRBD2; clone size: NA; V gene: TRBV6-1; J gene: TRBJ2-5; CDR3 protein: CASSERGGTETQYF; CDR3 DNA: TGTGCCAGCAGTGAACGCGGGGGTACGGAGACCCAGTACTTC
D gene: NA; clone size: NA; V gene: TRBV2; J gene: TRBJ1-2; CDR3 protein: CASRTKDTSYGYTF; CDR3 DNA: TGTGCCAGCAGGACAAAGGACACCAGCTATGGCTACACCTTC
D gene: TRBD1; clone size: NA; V gene: TRBV27; J gene: TRBJ1-6; CDR3 protein: CASSPGTGGNSPLHF; CDR3 DNA: TGTGCCAGCAGTCCCGGGACAGGGGGAAATTCACCCCTCCACTTT
D gene: NA; clone size: NA; V gene: TRBV12-3/TRBV12-4; J gene: TRBJ1-6; CDR3 protein: CASSLKGGPLHF; CDR3 DNA: TGTGCCAGCAGTTTAAAGGGAGGGCCCCTCCACTTT
D gene: NA; clone size: NA; V gene: TRBV6-4; J gene: TRBJ1-1; CDR3 protein: CASSVPDRGTEAFF; CDR3 DNA: TGTGCCAGCAGTGTCCCGGACAGAGGCACTGAAGCTTTCTTT
D gene: NA; clone size: NA; V gene: TRBV11-2; J gene: TRBJ2-3; CDR3 protein: CASSPGSLVSGTDTQYF; CDR3 DNA: TGTGCCAGCAGCCCGGGGAGTTTGGTCTCCGGCACAGATACGCAGTATTTT